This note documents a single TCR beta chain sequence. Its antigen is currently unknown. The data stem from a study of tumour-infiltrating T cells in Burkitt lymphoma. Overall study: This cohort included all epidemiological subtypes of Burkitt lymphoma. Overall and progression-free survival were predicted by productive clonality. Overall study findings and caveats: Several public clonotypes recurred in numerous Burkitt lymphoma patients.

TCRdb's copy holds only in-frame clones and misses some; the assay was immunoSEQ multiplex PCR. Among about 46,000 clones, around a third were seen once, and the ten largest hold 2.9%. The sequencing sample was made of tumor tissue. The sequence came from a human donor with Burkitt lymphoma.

In DNA, the CDR3 is TGTGCCAGCAGCTTGACAGGGGGCGGGCAGCCCCAGCATTTT. This gives the protein CASSLTGGGQPQHF. The gene calls are TRBV5-5 and TRBJ1-5; 9 bases line up with TRBD1. Germline V gene lookup returns CDR1 SGHKS and CDR2 YYEKEE (reference sequence). V shed 1 base and J 7 bases; nucleotides not matched to a gene: 3. This CDR3 region has 14 residues. The entire variable domain, with the rest obtained from reference TRBV5-5 and TRBJ1-5, is as follows: DAGVTQSPTHLIKTRGQQVTLRCSPISGHKSVSWYQQVLGQGPQFIFQYYEKEERGRGNFPDRFSARQFPNYSSELNVNALLLGDSALYLCASSLTGGGQPQHFGDGTRLSIL.